This TCR beta chain was captured in a study of CD8 T cells in ankylosing spondylitis. Quantitative 5'-RACE with molecular barcodes was used to make the TCR beta libraries. Each CDR3 protein gets one entry after TCRdb re-called the 5' RACE reads with MiXCR. The sample records 240,000 or so distinct CDR3 sequences, roughly 8.6% being singletons. Trimming took 0 bases from V and 4 from J, leaving 5 bases between them. Germline values: CDR1 DFQATT, CDR2 SNEGSKA (reference sequence). The CDR3 is 12 residues long. This clonotype was picked up many times. The TCR was taken from a male donor with ankylosing spondylitis or in good health (not recorded which). The material sequenced was blood, either unsorted or a sorted T cell fraction (not recorded which). The J gene is TRBJ2-3, the V gene TRBV20-1; no clear D gene. The CDR3 region is CSARDRADTQYF. CDR3 coding DNA: TGCAGTGCTAGAGATCGAGCAGATACGCAGTATTTT.